The rows below give T cell receptor beta chains drawn from one sample of a study of T-cell reconstitution after alpha-beta-depleted transplantation in children. TCRdb re-called the PCR reads through MiXCR, storing one row per CDR3 protein. Counted here are around 270,000 distinct CDR3 sequences, 10% occurring once; the ten biggest clones make up just under 7.5%. The specimen comprised PBMCs, sampled before TCRalphabeta/CD19-depleted stem cell transplant. The origin of the receptors is a boy younger than two with acute myeloid leukemia, due to receive a stem cell transplant. The CDR3 runs from the conserved cysteine through the conserved F or W. D genes are given only for firm matches. Rows may omit the clone size; those that give it use once, few, many or a size class.

D gene: TRBD2; J gene: TRBJ2-2; V gene: TRBV11-2; clone size: few; CDR3 DNA: TGTGCCAGCAGCCCTGTAGGACTAGCGGTGAACACCGGGGAGCTGTTTTTT; CDR3 protein: CASSPVGLAVNTGELFF
D gene: .; J gene: TRBJ2-3; V gene: TRBV3-1; clone size: many; CDR3 DNA: TGTGCCAGCAGCCAAGTACTAGGGACAATAGATACGCAGTATTTT; CDR3 protein: CASSQVLGTIDTQYF
D gene: TRBD2; J gene: TRBJ2-3; V gene: TRBV29-1; clone size: many; CDR3 DNA: TGCAGCGTTGTCCTAGCGGGAGACGATACGCAGTATTTT; CDR3 protein: CSVVLAGDDTQYF
D gene: .; J gene: TRBJ2-3; V gene: TRBV10-3; clone size: many; CDR3 DNA: TGTGCCATCAGTGAAGGAGGGTGGCGCACAGATACGCAGTATTTT; CDR3 protein: CAISEGGWRTDTQYF
D gene: TRBD1; J gene: TRBJ1-2; V gene: TRBV28; clone size: many; CDR3 DNA: TGTGCCAGCAGTTCTGGGACAGGCCTCCTCTATGGCTACACCTTC; CDR3 protein: CASSSGTGLLYGYTF
D gene: .; J gene: TRBJ1-1; V gene: TRBV5-6; clone size: many; CDR3 DNA: TGTGCCAGCAGCTTGGGGATTTCAACAACTGAAGCTTTCTTT; CDR3 protein: CASSLGISTTEAFF
D gene: TRBD1; J gene: TRBJ2-5; V gene: TRBV5-6; clone size: many; CDR3 DNA: TGTGCCAGCAGCTGGGACAGGGGTGAGACCCAGTACTTC; CDR3 protein: CASSWDRGETQYF
D gene: .; J gene: TRBJ2-1; V gene: TRBV3-1; clone size: many; CDR3 DNA: TGTGCCAGCAGCCTCCTCTTGTCTAGTAATGAGCAGTTCTTC; CDR3 protein: CASSLLLSSNEQFF
D gene: TRBD2; J gene: TRBJ2-3; V gene: TRBV20-1; clone size: .; CDR3 DNA: TGCAGTGCTAGGAATTCGGCTAGCGGGGGGTTAGATACGCAGTATTTT; CDR3 protein: CSARNSASGGLDTQYF
D gene: TRBD2; J gene: TRBJ2-3; V gene: TRBV28; clone size: many; CDR3 DNA: TGTGCCAGCAGTCCGAGCGGGGGGGCCGGGTTGAACACAGATACGCAGTATTTT; CDR3 protein: CASSPSGGAGLNTDTQYF
D gene: TRBD1; J gene: TRBJ2-7; V gene: TRBV7-2; clone size: many; CDR3 DNA: TGTGCCAGCAGCTTACGGGCGGGGACAGGGGTAGGCGAGCAGTACTTC; CDR3 protein: CASSLRAGTGVGEQYF
D gene: TRBD1; J gene: TRBJ1-1; V gene: TRBV28; clone size: many; CDR3 DNA: TGTGCCAGCAGCTCTTGGTCCGCCGGGACAGGGGGCACTGAAGCTTTCTTT; CDR3 protein: CASSSWSAGTGGTEAFF
D gene: .; J gene: TRBJ2-7; V gene: TRBV9; clone size: many; CDR3 DNA: TGTGCCAGCAGCGTAGAAGGCTCCTATCAACCCTACGAGCAGTACTTC; CDR3 protein: CASSVEGSYQPYEQYF
D gene: .; J gene: TRBJ2-5; V gene: TRBV24-1; clone size: few; CDR3 DNA: TGTGCCACCAGTGATTTCCCCGGTGCGGAGACCCAGTACTTC; CDR3 protein: CATSDFPGAETQYF
D gene: .; J gene: TRBJ1-1; V gene: TRBV12-3/TRBV12-4; clone size: few; CDR3 DNA: TGTGCCAGCAGTTTGGAGGGCCCGATGAACACTGAAGCTTTCTTT; CDR3 protein: CASSLEGPMNTEAFF
D gene: TRBD1; J gene: TRBJ1-2; V gene: TRBV29-1; clone size: many; CDR3 DNA: TGCAGCGTTGAAGCGCGTGACAGGGTCTATGGCTACACCTTC; CDR3 protein: CSVEARDRVYGYTF
D gene: .; J gene: TRBJ2-7; V gene: TRBV18; clone size: many; CDR3 DNA: TGTGCCAGCAGCCCGAGCTCCTACGAGCAGTACTTC; CDR3 protein: CASSPSSYEQYF
D gene: .; J gene: TRBJ2-1; V gene: TRBV5-6; clone size: many; CDR3 DNA: TGTGCCAGCATCCGCCGCGGGGCTAGCTACAATGAGCAGTTCTTC; CDR3 protein: CASIRRGASYNEQFF
D gene: .; J gene: TRBJ1-4; V gene: TRBV20-1; clone size: many; CDR3 DNA: TGCAGTGCTCCTCAAGGGGCCTTTAATGAAAAACTGTTTTTT; CDR3 protein: CSAPQGAFNEKLFF
D gene: .; J gene: TRBJ2-3; V gene: TRBV21-1; clone size: many; CDR3 DNA: TGTGCCAGCAGCAAAGGCCTAGCGGGACCGGGGAGGAGCACAGATACGCAGTATTTT; CDR3 protein: CASSKGLAGPGRSTDTQYF
D gene: TRBD1; J gene: TRBJ1-5; V gene: TRBV28; clone size: many; CDR3 DNA: TGTGCCAGCAGGCTCACCGGGACAGATCAGCCCCAGCATTTT; CDR3 protein: CASRLTGTDQPQHF
D gene: .; J gene: TRBJ1-5; V gene: TRBV15; clone size: many; CDR3 DNA: TGTGCCACCAGCAGGTCGAATCAGCCCCAGCATTTT; CDR3 protein: CATSRSNQPQHF
D gene: .; J gene: TRBJ1-5; V gene: TRBV20-1; clone size: .; CDR3 DNA: TGCAGTGCTAGAGCAGGGGCACGGGGCAATCAGCCCCAGCATTTT; CDR3 protein: CSARAGARGNQPQHF
D gene: .; J gene: TRBJ2-3; V gene: TRBV12-3/TRBV12-4; clone size: .; CDR3 DNA: TGTGCCAGCAGGTACTCTAGCACAGATACGCAGTATTTT; CDR3 protein: CASRYSSTDTQYF
D gene: .; J gene: TRBJ1-4; V gene: TRBV3-1; clone size: many; CDR3 DNA: TGTGCCAGCAGCCAAGATCCGGGTGGGAATGAAAAACTGTTTTTT; CDR3 protein: CASSQDPGGNEKLFF
D gene: .; J gene: TRBJ2-6; V gene: TRBV2; clone size: .; CDR3 DNA: TGTGCCAGCACCTTGACCGGATTCTACTCTGGGGCCAACGTCCTGACTTTC; CDR3 protein: CASTLTGFYSGANVLTF